The 14 T cell receptor beta chains in this list originate from one sample, sequenced in a study of identical twins. TCRdb analysed the 5' RACE reads with MiXCR anew, one entry per CDR3 protein. The profile shows 500,000 or so distinct CDR3 sequences, 12% to 15% of them singletons. This sample also belongs to another study, concerning yellow fever vaccine responses in identical twins.

Sequencing input: CD4+ T cells sorted from blood. These receptors originate from a woman aged 18-29 years in good health.

This clonotype was observed a few times. The V and J genes are TRBV4-3 and TRBJ2-3; 9 positions match TRBD1. This CDR3 contains 17 residues. The V segment lost 2 bases and the J segment 1 base; nucleotides outside the gene matches: 7. The germline V gene has CDR1 LGHNA and CDR2 YSLEER. CDR3 coding DNA: TGCGCCAGCAGCCAATATGGGGGACAGGGAGGCACAGATACGCAGTATTTT. Its protein is CASSQYGGQGGTDTQYF.

This clonotype showed up just a few times. This sequence joins TRBV28 and TRBJ2-1, with TRBD1 identical over 8 bases. Trimming cost V 5 bases and J 7 bases; bases outside gene matches: 7. This CDR3 comprises 14 residues. Germline-derived CDR1 and CDR2 are MDHEN and SYDVKM. CDR3 in amino acids: CASSLRDRRNEQFF. Here the CDR3 DNA reads TGTGCCAGCAGTCTTCGGGACAGGCGGAATGAGCAGTTCTTC.

The chain has TRBV29-1 and TRBJ2-7, with D possibly being TRBD1 (6 bases). Per the germline V gene, CDR1 is SQVTM and CDR2 is ANQGSEA. The length of the CDR3 is 11 residues. This chain's CDR3 is CEVPGVYEQYF. CDR3 nucleotides: TGCGAAGTACCAGGGGTCTACGAGCAGTACTTC.

The chain uses TRBV27 and TRBJ1-2; perhaps TRBD1 as D (6 bases). V was shortened by 4 bases and J by 4 bases, with 13 bases between the two germline ends. Germline loops: CDR1 MNHEY, CDR2 SMNVEV (reference sequence). The CDR3 extends over 14 amino acids. CDR3 in amino acids: CASSSSTGFYGYTF. The CDR3 DNA reads as TGTGCCAGCAGTTCCTCAACAGGGTTCTATGGCTACACCTTC.

This clonotype has only a few counts. The chain carries TRBV5-1 and TRBJ2-3; the D is unclear. Trimming removed 2 bases from V and 2 bases from J, with 15 bases in between. The CDR3 runs to 16 residues. The V gene's germline CDR1 is SGHRS and CDR2 YFSETQ. This CDR3 is CASSFRSGPTTDTQYF. In DNA form, the CDR3 reads TGCGCCAGCAGCTTTCGGTCCGGGCCTACCACAGATACGCAGTATTTT. Full variable domain (missing parts from reference TRBV5-1 and TRBJ2-3): KAGVTQTPRYLIKTRGQQVTLSCSPISGHRSVSWYQQTPGQGLQFLFEYFSETQRNKGNFPGRFSGRQFSNSRSEMNVSTLELGDSALYLCASSFRSGPTTDTQYFGPGTRLTVL.

There are a few counts of this clonotype. The CDR3 DNA reads as TGTGCCAGCAGTTTATTGGATTCCGGGGAGCTGTTTTTT. The encoded protein is CASSLLDSGELFF. The chain links TRBV12-3 or TRBV12-4 to TRBJ2-2, with D unresolved. Trimming stripped 2 bases from V and 6 bases from J, with 7 bases between. This CDR3 has 13 amino acids.

V usage is TRBV5-1 and J usage is TRBJ2-2; no reliable D call. The V end lost 1 base, the J end lost 8 bases, and 9 bases lay between the germline ends. Germline CDR1 is SGHRS and CDR2 is YFSETQ. This CDR3 has 13 residues. CDR3 nucleotides: TGCGCCAGCAGCTTGTCCCCTCTAGGGGAGCTGTTTTTT. Protein product: CASSLSPLGELFF.

There are a few counts of this clonotype. The CDR3: CAISTRRPGQSGETQYF. The DNA of the CDR3 is TGTGCCATCAGTACCCGCCGTCCGGGACAGTCTGGAGAGACCCAGTACTTC. This chain links TRBV10-3 with TRBJ2-5; 7 bases fit TRBD1. V lost 5 bases, J lost 4 bases, and 16 bases stayed unmatched. Germline CDR1 is ENHRY and CDR2 is SYGVKD. The CDR3 extends over 17 amino acids.

This clonotype has a handful of counts. V and J are TRBV3-1 and TRBJ2-7, with a tentative D call TRBD2 (6 bases). Deletions cut 0 bases from V and 3 bases from J, with 18 bases between. The CDR3 runs to 17 residues. Germline V gene lookup returns CDR1 LGHDT and CDR2 YNNKEL (reference sequence). The CDR3 spells CASSQETPRDGLYEQYF. The CDR3 nucleotides read TGTGCCAGCAGCCAAGAAACCCCGCGGGACGGACTCTACGAGCAGTACTTC.

V gene TRBV14 combines with J gene TRBJ2-7, with a weak D call TRBD2 (5 bases). The V gene lost 1 base and the J gene lost 7 bases, with 20 bases spanning the gap. This CDR3 is built from 16 residues. CDR1 and CDR2 from the germline V gene are SGHDN and FVKESK. Written as DNA, the CDR3 is TGTGCCAGCAGCCAAGGTTTGGGTCTCGGGGTTCAAGAGCAGTACTTC. Amino acids: CASSQGLGLGVQEQYF.

This clonotype was seen more than once but under ten times. The chain recombines TRBV5-1 with TRBJ2-7; a weak D match, TRBD2 (6 bases). V lost 4 bases, J lost 5 bases, and 25 bases lay in between. In germline, CDR1 is SGHRS, CDR2 YFSETQ. CDR3 size: 17 residues. The CDR3 is CASSGRRLGVSGDEQYF. The CDR3 DNA sequence: TGCGCCAGCAGCGGCAGGAGGCTAGGGGTATCGGGGGACGAGCAGTACTTC.

This sequence joins TRBV5-1 and TRBJ1-2; possibly TRBD1 for D (6 bases). The V end was cut by 0 bases, the J end by 7 bases, with 10 bases between. This CDR3 comprises 13 residues. Per germline, CDR1 SGHRS and CDR2 YFSETQ. Here the CDR3 reads CASSLGQGFGYTF. The CDR3 coding sequence is TGCGCCAGCAGCTTGGGTCAGGGGTTTGGCTACACCTTC.

This chain joins TRBV27 and TRBJ2-1, with D tentatively TRBD1 or TRBD2 (6 bases each). This CDR3 has 15 amino acids. CDR1 is MNHEY and CDR2 is SMNVEV in the germline V gene (reference sequence). V lost 7 bases to trimming and J lost 0 bases, with 13 bases between them. The CDR3 DNA follows: TGTGCCAGCACAGGCGGGACATTCTCCTACAATGAGCAGTTCTTC. Translating it yields CASTGGTFSYNEQFF.

This clonotype was seen at least ten times. DNA for the CDR3: TGCGCCAGCAGCCAAGTGCCAGCCGGGACAGGGATTAATGAGCAGTTCTTC. This sequence encodes CASSQVPAGTGINEQFF. J is TRBJ2-1 and V is TRBV4-1; 9 bases map to TRBD1. The V and J ends lost 1 base and 7 bases, in that order; junction bases with no gene match: 11. The germline CDR1 and CDR2 sequences are MGHRA and YSYEKL. This CDR3 is built from 17 residues.